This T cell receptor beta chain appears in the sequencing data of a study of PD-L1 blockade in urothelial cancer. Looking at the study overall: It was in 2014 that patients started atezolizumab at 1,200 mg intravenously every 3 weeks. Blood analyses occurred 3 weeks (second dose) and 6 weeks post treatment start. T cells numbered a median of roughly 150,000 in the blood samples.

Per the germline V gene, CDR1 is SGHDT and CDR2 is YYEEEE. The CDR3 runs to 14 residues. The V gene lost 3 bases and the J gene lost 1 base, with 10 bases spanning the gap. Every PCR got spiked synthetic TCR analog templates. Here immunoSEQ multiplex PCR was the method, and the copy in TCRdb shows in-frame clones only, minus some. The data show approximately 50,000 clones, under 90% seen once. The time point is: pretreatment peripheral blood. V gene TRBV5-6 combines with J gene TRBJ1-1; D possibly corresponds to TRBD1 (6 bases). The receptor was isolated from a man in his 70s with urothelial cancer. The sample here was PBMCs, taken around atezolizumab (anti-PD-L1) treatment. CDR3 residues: CASSWQGWNTEAFF. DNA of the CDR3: TGTGCCAGCAGCTGGCAGGGGTGGAACACTGAAGCTTTCTTT.